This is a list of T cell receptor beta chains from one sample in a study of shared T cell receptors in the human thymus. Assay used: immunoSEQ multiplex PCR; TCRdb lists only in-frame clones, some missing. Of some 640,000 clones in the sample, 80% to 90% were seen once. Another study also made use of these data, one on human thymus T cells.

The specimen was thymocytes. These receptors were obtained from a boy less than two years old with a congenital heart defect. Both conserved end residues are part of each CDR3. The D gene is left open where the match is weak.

CDR3 protein: CASSLVGGANTEAFF
CDR3 DNA: TGTGCCAGCAGCTTAGTCGGCGGGGCGAACACTGAAGCTTTCTTT
J gene: TRBJ1-1
V gene: TRBV7-2
D gene: NA

CDR3 protein: CASSLGQGLGSGANVLTF
CDR3 DNA: TGTGCCAGCAGCTTGGGTCAGGGATTGGGCTCTGGGGCCAACGTCCTGACTTTC
J gene: TRBJ2-6
V gene: TRBV5-8
D gene: NA

CDR3 protein: CASSSEGEVMETQYF
CDR3 DNA: TGTGCCAGCAGCTCAGAAGGGGAGGTTATGGAGACCCAGTACTTC
J gene: TRBJ2-5
V gene: TRBV5-5
D gene: NA

CDR3 protein: CASSPPGLAGGSQETQYF
CDR3 DNA: TGTGCCAGCAGCCCGCCGGGACTAGCGGGGGGTTCTCAAGAGACCCAGTACTTC
J gene: TRBJ2-5
V gene: TRBV11-2
D gene: TRBD2

CDR3 protein: CASSQSDTQETQYF
CDR3 DNA: TGCGCCAGCAGCCAATCCGACACGCAAGAGACCCAGTACTTC
J gene: TRBJ2-5
V gene: TRBV4-3
D gene: NA

CDR3 protein: CSVGTDRAAPHTQYF
CDR3 DNA: TGCAGCGTGGGGACGGACAGGGCCGCGCCACATACGCAGTATTTT
J gene: TRBJ2-3
V gene: TRBV29-1
D gene: TRBD1

CDR3 protein: CASSLDRGDTEAFF
CDR3 DNA: TGTGCCAGCAGCTTAGACAGGGGAGACACTGAAGCTTTCTTT
J gene: TRBJ1-1
V gene: TRBV11-2
D gene: NA

CDR3 protein: CASSNDPGLAGNEQYF
CDR3 DNA: TGTGCCAGTAGCAATGACCCGGGACTAGCGGGCAACGAGCAGTACTTC
J gene: TRBJ2-7
V gene: TRBV19
D gene: TRBD2

CDR3 protein: CASSESLEGWNYGYTF
CDR3 DNA: TGCGCCAGCAGTGAGTCTTTGGAGGGATGGAACTATGGCTACACCTTC
J gene: TRBJ1-2
V gene: TRBV10-2
D gene: NA

CDR3 protein: CASTMGPREDYGYTF
CDR3 DNA: TGCGCCAGCACCATGGGTCCCCGTGAGGACTATGGCTACACCTTC
J gene: TRBJ1-2
V gene: TRBV5-1
D gene: NA

CDR3 protein: CSVHIPRLAGVLYTVLDGTDTQYF
CDR3 DNA: TGCAGCGTTCATATCCCCAGGCTAGCGGGAGTTCTTTACACGGTATTAGATGGCACAGATACGCAGTATTTT
J gene: TRBJ2-3
V gene: TRBV29-1
D gene: TRBD2